The T cell receptor beta chain under discussion was sequenced for a study of T cells in tuberculosis (dated by TCRdb to between 2017 and 2018). In the study overall: The study combined CD1B tetramers and high-throughput TCR immunosequencing to characterize T cells specific for the mycobacterial lipid antigen glucose monomycolate (GMM). A South African clinical cohort compared IGRA-negative adolescents, IGRA-positive adolescents with latent tuberculosis and adults with active tuberculosis, over eight per group.

At study entry, adolescents were screened for latent tuberculosis infection using a tuberculin skin test and the QuantiFERON-TB GOLD In-Tube IGRA. Immunosequencing was performed on unsorted cryopreserved PBMC, with 90,000 to 100,000 T cells per clinical donor covered on average. Eleven high schools in the Worcester region of the Western Cape, South Africa, served as enrollment sites for adolescents aged 12 to 18 years. About ten M. tuberculosis-infected adolescents and ten uninfected adolescents, matched for age and sex, were selected. For the adolescents, PBMC were isolated by density centrifugation from freshly drawn heparinized blood and then cryopreserved. Worth noting for this clone: Its antigen is still unknown. Base qualities are missing; no much larger clone stands one base away.

Paper-wide results and their limitations: Using GEM motif frequencies, a classifier achieved under 75% accuracy, whereas a classifier built on the diverse GMM-specific repertoire got to roughly 87% accuracy (AUROC around 0.88). Clinical samples were chosen by availability of cryopreserved specimens, and active tuberculosis cases were adults while controls were adolescents. Compared with IGRA-negative controls, TCR-alpha repertoires from active tuberculosis had smaller mean NN-distances to GMM-specific TCRs, which suggests that these TCRs underwent clonal expansion. Smaller NN-distances were partly driven by shorter CDR3-alpha lengths in active tuberculosis patients, and statistical significance was not reached for the TCR-beta difference.

In the germline V gene, CDR1 corresponds to SGDLS and CDR2 to YYNGEE. The trim is 7 bases for V and 4 bases for J, with a gap of 16 bases between the germline ends. Counted from cysteine to phenylalanine, this CDR3 has 14 amino acids. CDR3 DNA is the only sequence kept; it has 42 bases, read in frame from the first base. The immunoSEQ multiplex PCR assay was used to generate TCR libraries, with TCR-beta and/or TCR-alpha/delta assays applied to each sample. The amplified TCR libraries were sequenced on the Illumina high-throughput platform. In the paper's pipeline: Clustering and dimensionality reduction relied on pairwise TCRdist distances among GMM-specific receptors from T cells that were either sorted ex vivo or expanded in vitro. Each clinical repertoire was assigned a mean NN-distance score, defined as the average TCRdist to the nearest 10% of tetramer-positive reference sequences. To compute GEM TCR motif frequency, the fraction of unique TCRs matching known GEM sequences by V/J usage and CDR3 length was calculated. Active tuberculosis was classified by linear discriminant analysis with leave-one-out cross-validation, implemented in scikit-learn. In its TCRdb copy, this immuneACCESS table keeps in-frame sequences only and misses some clones. Where compared with another copy, unresolved V genes explain less than half of these, and the others have no known cause. V and J calls and clone size follow that table, whereas D and trimming were derived from the DNA. Across this sample there are about 40,000 clones, with around 93% seen only once. The ten largest account for about 12% of the sample.

Recombination joined TRBV9 with TRBJ2-3, with the D gene not confidently named. The specimen was PBMCs. This sequence originates from a donor between 5 and 29 years old with latent tuberculosis or without tuberculosis infection. Some clones in this sample may be carry-over from other donors' samples. Here the CDR3 is given as CASGPPSVADTQYF. The nucleotides are TGTGCCAGCGGCCCCCCCAGTGTGGCAGATACGCAGTATTTT.